A single sample is the source of the 2 T cell receptor beta chains below, sequenced in a study of spatial heterogeneity in lung cancer. Sample time point: blood at routine non-recurrence follow-up after resection. From tumor, nontumor lung or frozen PBMC, whole RNA was taken unsorted for sequencing. TCRdb reprocessed the 5' RACE reads with MiXCR, giving one entry per CDR3 protein. The profile shows around 110,000 distinct CDR3 sequences, over 9% of them singletons. Sample: PBMCs, taken at follow-up. These receptors were collected from a male donor with early-stage non-small cell lung cancer.

This clonotype was picked up a small number of times. The chain is built from TRBV2 and TRBJ2-7; TRBD1 aligns across 9 bases. This CDR3 has 13 amino acids. V gave up 4 bases and J gave up 11 bases; unmatched junction bases: 9. From germline, CDR1 is SNHLY and CDR2 FYNNEI. The CDR3 loop reads CASSVGDREIKYF. CDR3 bases: TGTGCCAGCAGTGTGGGGGACAGGGAAATTAAGTACTTC.

This clonotype was detected many times. This chain uses TRBV28 with TRBJ2-1, with 10 bases lining up with TRBD2. The CDR3 runs 14 residues. Germline CDR1 and CDR2: MDHEN and SYDVKM. After removal of 5 bases from V and 2 bases from J, the junction contained 0 bases not matched to a gene. DNA of the CDR3: TGTGCCAGCAGTGGACTAGCGGCCTACAATGAGCAGTTCTTC. Translating it yields CASSGLAAYNEQFF. Drawing the rest from reference TRBV28 and TRBJ2-1, the complete variable domain is DVKVTQSSRYLVKRTGEKVFLECVQDMDHENMFWYRQDPGLGLRLIYFSYDVKMKEKGDIPEGYSVSREKKERFSLILESASTNQTSMYLCASSGLAAYNEQFFGPGTRLTVL.